One T cell receptor beta chain is described in this entry. Its antigen remains unknown. This sample stems from a study of T cell repertoires in cytomegalovirus infection. TCRdb reprocessed the reads via MiXCR and lists one record per CDR3 protein. The sample contains about 830,000 distinct CDR3 sequences, around a third of which appear only once. CDR1 SEHNR and CDR2 FQNEAQ come from the germline V gene (reference sequence). The ends lost 5 bases at V and 7 bases at J; junction bases unmatched: 10. The CDR3 is 15 amino acids. V and J are TRBV7-9 and TRBJ1-5; 8 bases are a match to TRBD1. The clonotype comes from a human donor in good health (CMV status not recorded). Some clones in this sample may be carry-over from other donors' samples. The material sequenced was cultured CD8+ T cells from PBMCs, taken from culture after CMV antigen stimulation. CDR3 bases: TGTGCCAGCAGCGGCCAGGGGGCGGAAGGGCAGCCCCAGCATTTT. This encodes CASSGQGAEGQPQHF.